What follows describes a single TCR beta chain. The method was immunoSEQ multiplex PCR; TCRdb's version includes in-frame clones alone and lacks a portion of them. The data show under 500,000 clones, with nearly 90% seen just once and roughly 1.9% held by the top ten. This entry belongs to a study of blood T cell repertoires in COVID-19. About the study: PBMCs, B-cell-depleted T cells, or T cells provided the cDNA or gDNA that made up the material.

J was trimmed by 1 base and V by 3 bases; bases with no gene match: 11. Germline CDR1 and CDR2: SGHTA and FQGNSA. The CDR3 runs to 19 residues. The source of this sequence is a young woman with acute COVID-19. The sequencing sample was made of PBMCs or T cells enriched from blood (not recorded which). V and J are TRBV7-2 and TRBJ1-6; 8 bases fit TRBD1. The CDR3 sequence is CASSLRTGSNWSYNSPLHF. The CDR3 nucleotides are TGTGCCAGCAGCTTGCGGACAGGGAGTAATTGGTCCTATAATTCACCCCTCCACTTT.